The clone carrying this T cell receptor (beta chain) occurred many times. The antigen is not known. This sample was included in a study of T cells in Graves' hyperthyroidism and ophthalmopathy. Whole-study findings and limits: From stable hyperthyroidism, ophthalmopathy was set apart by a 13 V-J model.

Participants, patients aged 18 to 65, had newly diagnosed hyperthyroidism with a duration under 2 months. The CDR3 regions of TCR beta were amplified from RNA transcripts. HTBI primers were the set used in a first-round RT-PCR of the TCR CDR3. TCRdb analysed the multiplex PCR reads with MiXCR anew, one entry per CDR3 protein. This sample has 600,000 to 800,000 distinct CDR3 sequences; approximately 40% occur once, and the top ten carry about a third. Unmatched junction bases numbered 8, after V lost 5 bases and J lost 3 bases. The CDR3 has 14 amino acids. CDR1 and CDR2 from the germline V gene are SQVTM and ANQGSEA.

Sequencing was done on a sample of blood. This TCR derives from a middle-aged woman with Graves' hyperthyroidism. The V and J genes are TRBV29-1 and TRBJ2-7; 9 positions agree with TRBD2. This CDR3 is CSVSVAGDIYEQYF. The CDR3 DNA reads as TGCAGCGTTTCGGTAGCGGGAGATATCTACGAGCAGTACTTC.